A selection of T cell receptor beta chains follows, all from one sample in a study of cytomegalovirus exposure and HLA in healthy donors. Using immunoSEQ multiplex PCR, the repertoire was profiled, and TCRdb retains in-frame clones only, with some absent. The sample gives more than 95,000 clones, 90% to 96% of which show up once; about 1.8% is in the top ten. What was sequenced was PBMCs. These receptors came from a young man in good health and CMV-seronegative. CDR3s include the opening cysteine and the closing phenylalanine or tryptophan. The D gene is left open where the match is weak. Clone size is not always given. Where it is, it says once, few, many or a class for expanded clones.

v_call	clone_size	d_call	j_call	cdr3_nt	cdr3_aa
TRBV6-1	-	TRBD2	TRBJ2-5	TGTGCCAGCAGTGCCCAACTAGCGGCCAAGAATACCCAGTACTTC	CASSAQLAAKNTQYF
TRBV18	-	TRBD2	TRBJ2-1	TGTGCCAGCTCACCCTACGGGACTAGCGGTGAGCAGTTCTTC	CASSPYGTSGEQFF
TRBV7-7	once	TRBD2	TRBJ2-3	TGTGCCAGCAGCCTCCGACTAGCAGCAGATACGCAGTATTTT	CASSLRLAADTQYF
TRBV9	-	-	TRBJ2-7	TGTGCCAGCAGCGTAGGAGACAGAAACTACGAGCAGTACTTC	CASSVGDRNYEQYF
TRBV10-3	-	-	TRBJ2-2	TGTGCCATCAGTGAGTCGAAGGACTTTAACACCGGGGAGCTGTTTTTT	CAISESKDFNTGELFF
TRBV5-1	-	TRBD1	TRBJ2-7	TGCGCCAGCAGCTGGGGACAGGCGAACTACGAGCAGTACTTC	CASSWGQANYEQYF
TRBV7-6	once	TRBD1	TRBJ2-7	TGTGCCAGCAGCCTGGGACAGGGGGGCGAGCAGTACTTC	CASSLGQGGEQYF
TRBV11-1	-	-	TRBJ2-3	TGTGCCAGCAGCTTAGGTTCTCCTAGCACAGATACGCAGTATTTT	CASSLGSPSTDTQYF
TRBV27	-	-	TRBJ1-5	TGTGCCAGCAGTTCATCAACCCCGGCTAGCGGGTATAGCAATCAGCCCCAGCATTTT	CASSSSTPASGYSNQPQHF
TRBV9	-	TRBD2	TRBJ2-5	TGTGCCAGCAGCGTATCCCCGAACCCTGAGGCGGGAGGGCCTCGGGAGACCCAGTACTTC	CASSVSPNPEAGGPRETQYF
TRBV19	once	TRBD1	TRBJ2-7	TGTGCCAGTAGTATAACAGGGGCAGATGAAAACGAGCAGTACTTC	CASSITGADENEQYF
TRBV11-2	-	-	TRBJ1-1	TGTGCCAGCAGCTCCAGGGGATCGAACACTGAAGCTTTCTTT	CASSSRGSNTEAFF
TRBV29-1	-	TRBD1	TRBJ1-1	TGCAGCGTGCGACAGGGGGACACTGAAGCTTTCTTT	CSVRQGDTEAFF
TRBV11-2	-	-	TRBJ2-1	TGTGCCAGCAGCTTAGCTGGCTCCAACAATGAGCAGTTCTTC	CASSLAGSNNEQFF
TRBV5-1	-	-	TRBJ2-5	TGCGCCAGCAGCTTGGAACCAGGCCACGGAGAGACCCAGTACTTC	CASSLEPGHGETQYF
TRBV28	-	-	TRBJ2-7	TGTGCCAGCAGCACGGCGCCAGGGATCTACGAGCAGTACTTC	CASSTAPGIYEQYF
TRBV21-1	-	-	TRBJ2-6	-	CASSKVEVGHTPPGFAAGANVLTF
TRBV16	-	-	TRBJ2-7	TGTGCCAGCTCCCTGTCCGGGACGGGAGTGGACGAGCAGTACTTC	CASSLSGTGVDEQYF
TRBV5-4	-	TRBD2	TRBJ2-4	TGTGCCAGCACCGTGAAGTTTCTAGCGGGTGGTACCAAAAACATTCAGTACTTC	CASTVKFLAGGTKNIQYF
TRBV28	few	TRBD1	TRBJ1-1	TGTGCCAGCAGCCAGACAGGGGAGTCGAACACTGAAGCTTTCTTT	CASSQTGESNTEAFF
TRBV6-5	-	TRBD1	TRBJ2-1	TGTGCCAGCAGTTACGCCGGGACAGGGGTATTCAATGAGCAGTTCTTC	CASSYAGTGVFNEQFF
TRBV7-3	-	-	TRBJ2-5	TGTGCCAGCAGCCCTTCGTCGGGTATCCGGGAGACCCAGTACTTC	CASSPSSGIRETQYF
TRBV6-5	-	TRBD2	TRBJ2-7	TGTGCCAGCAATGGGGGACTAGCGGGAGACGAGCAGTACTTC	CASNGGLAGDEQYF
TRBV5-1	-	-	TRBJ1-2	TGCGCCAGCAGCTTGGACGGGTCCCATGGCTACACCTTC	CASSLDGSHGYTF
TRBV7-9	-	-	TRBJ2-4	TGTGCCAGCATTGGGGTGGGGCAGGGAAAAAACATTCAGTACTTC	CASIGVGQGKNIQYF
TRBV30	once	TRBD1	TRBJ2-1	TGTGCCTGGTCCGGGACAGGGTCTTTCAATGAGCAGTTCTTC	CAWSGTGSFNEQFF
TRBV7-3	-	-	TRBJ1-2	TGTGCCAGCAGCTTAACAGCGGGGAACTATGGCTACACCTTC	CASSLTAGNYGYTF
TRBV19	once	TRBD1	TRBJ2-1	TGTGCCAGTAGGGGGGGGACAGGGAATGGATACAATGAGCAGTTCTTC	CASRGGTGNGYNEQFF
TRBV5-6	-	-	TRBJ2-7	TGTGCCAGCAGCCATTTGACACCTCCCTACGAGCAGTACTTC	CASSHLTPPYEQYF
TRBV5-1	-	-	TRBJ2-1	TGCGCCAGCAGCTTGGCGGCTAGCCTGGGGTCAGGTGAGCAGTTCTTC	CASSLAASLGSGEQFF
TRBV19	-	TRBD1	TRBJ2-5	TGTGCCAGCGCCGGGACAGGAGAAGAGACCCAGTACTTC	CASAGTGEETQYF
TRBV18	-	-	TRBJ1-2	TGTGCCAGCTTTTCACCACAACGGGGCTATGGCTACACCTTC	CASFSPQRGYGYTF
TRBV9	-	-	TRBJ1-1	TGTGCCAGCAGCCACCGGGGGGAGGGTCTCACTGAAGCTTTCTTT	CASSHRGEGLTEAFF
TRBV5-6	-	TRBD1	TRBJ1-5	TGTGCCAGCAGTTCCCGGGACAGGACGTATAGCAATCAGCCCCAGCATTTT	CASSSRDRTYSNQPQHF
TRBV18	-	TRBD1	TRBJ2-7	TGTGCCAGCTCACCAACCCGGGACAGGGGCTACGAGCAGTACTTC	CASSPTRDRGYEQYF
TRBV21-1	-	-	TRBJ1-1	TGTGCCAGCAGCATGGAGGACCCGGGATTGGACACTGAAGCTTTCTTT	CASSMEDPGLDTEAFF
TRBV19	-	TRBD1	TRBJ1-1	TGTGCCAGTAGGGACCCGGGACAGGTGGCTGAAGCTTTCTTT	CASRDPGQVAEAFF
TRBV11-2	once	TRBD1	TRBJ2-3	TGTGCCAGCAGCTTTTACGGGACAGGGTACACAGATACGCAGTATTTT	CASSFYGTGYTDTQYF
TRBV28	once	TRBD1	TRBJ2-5	TGTGCCAGCATGGGACAGGGGGCGCGGGAGACCCAGTACTTC	CASMGQGARETQYF
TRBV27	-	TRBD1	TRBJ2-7	TGTGCCAGCAGTCGAAGCCTGGGACAGGGAATCAGCTCCTACGAGCAGTACTTC	CASSRSLGQGISSYEQYF
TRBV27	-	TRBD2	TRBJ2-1	TGTGCCAGCAGTTTACGGGCGGGAGGGGGCTTAAATGAGCAGTTCTTC	CASSLRAGGGLNEQFF
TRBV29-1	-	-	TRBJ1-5	TGCAGCGCGACAGAGGGCAATCAGCCCCAGCATTTT	CSATEGNQPQHF
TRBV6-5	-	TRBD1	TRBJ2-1	TGTGCCAGCAGTTACTCTGGTCAGGGGGCTTCGAATGAGCAGTTCTTC	CASSYSGQGASNEQFF
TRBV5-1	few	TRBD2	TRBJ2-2	TGCGCCAGCAGCTCGGGACTAGCGGGAGCCGGGGAGCTGTTTTTT	CASSSGLAGAGELFF
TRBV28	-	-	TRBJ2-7	TGTGCCAGCAGTTTAACGGGGGATCCCTACGAGCAGTACTTC	CASSLTGDPYEQYF
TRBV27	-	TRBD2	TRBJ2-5	TGTGCCAGCAGTTCCACGAAACTAGCGGGAGCAAACCAAGAGACCCAGTACTTC	CASSSTKLAGANQETQYF
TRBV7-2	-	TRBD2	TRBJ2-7	TGTGCCAGCAGCTTAGCCGATAGCGGGACCTACGAGCAGTACTTC	CASSLADSGTYEQYF
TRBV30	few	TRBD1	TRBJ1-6	TGTGCCTGGATGGGACAGGGGGTTTCACCCCTCCACTTT	CAWMGQGVSPLHF
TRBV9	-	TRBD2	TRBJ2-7	TGTGCCAGCAGCGTAGCACTAGCGGGAATGGGGCCCTACGAGCAGTACTTC	CASSVALAGMGPYEQYF
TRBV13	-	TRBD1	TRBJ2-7	TGTGCCAGCAGTCAACAGGGGTTGCAGTACTTC	CASSQQGLQYF
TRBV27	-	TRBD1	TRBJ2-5	TGTGCCAGCTATCCGGGACAGGGTTTAGGAGAGACCCAGTACTTC	CASYPGQGLGETQYF
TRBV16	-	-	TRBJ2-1	TGTGCCAGCAGCCCCCTCAATGAGCAGTTCTTC	CASSPLNEQFF
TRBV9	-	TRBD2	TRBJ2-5	TGTGCCAGCAGCGTAGCCCCGACTAGCGGACAAGAGACCCAGTACTTC	CASSVAPTSGQETQYF
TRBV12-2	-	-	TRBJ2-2	TGTGCAAGTCGCTCAGCTGAGCGGGAGAATCGAACCGGGGAGCTGTTTTTT	CASRSAERENRTGELFF
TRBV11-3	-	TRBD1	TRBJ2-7	TGTGCCAGCAGCTCCAGGGGGCACGAGCAGTACTTC	CASSSRGHEQYF
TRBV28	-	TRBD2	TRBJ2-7	TGTGCCAGCAGACCCCTAGCGGGAGGCACCTACGAGCAGTACTTC	CASRPLAGGTYEQYF
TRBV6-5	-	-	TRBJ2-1	TGTGCCAGCAGTTACCGGACAGCGTACAATGAGCAGTTCTTC	CASSYRTAYNEQFF